The 27 T cell receptor beta chains in this list originate from one sample, sequenced in a study of blood T cell repertoires in COVID-19. Sequencing was performed with immunoSEQ multiplex PCR; in TCRdb, only in-frame clones are kept and a portion is missing. This repertoire shows 200,000 to 300,000 clones, roughly 84% found once; its top ten account for over 2%. What was sequenced was peripheral blood. These receptors all come from a middle-aged man who had recovered from COVID-19.

Here the CDR3 DNA reads TGTGCCAGCAGTGTCTCTAGCGACCAAGAGACCCAGTACTTC. This encodes CASSVSSDQETQYF. This chain links TRBV2 with TRBJ2-5; D perhaps matches TRBD2 (6 bases). There are 14 residues in the CDR3. V was shortened by 4 bases and J by 0 bases, with 9 bases between the two germline ends. Per germline, CDR1 SNHLY and CDR2 FYNNEI.

The chain employs TRBV5-1 and TRBJ2-7; a possible D gene is TRBD2 (6 bases). Germline CDR1 SGHRS, CDR2 YFSETQ. The V end was cut by 3 bases, the J end by 3 bases, with 19 bases between. This CDR3 has 16 amino acids. The CDR3 region has the DNA TGCGCCAGCAGCTCCGTCGGGCCCTTCGGGGGCTACGAGCAGTACTTC. Protein sequence: CASSSVGPFGGYEQYF.

The chain links TRBV7-2 to TRBJ2-7; 9 bases align to TRBD1. The ends lost 8 bases at V and 3 bases at J; junction bases unmatched: 5. The CDR3 loop spans 13 amino acids. Germline V gene sequence: CDR1 SGHTA, CDR2 FQGNSA. DNA of the CDR3: TGTGCCAGCCGGGGACAGGGTGTCTACGAGCAGTACTTC. Its protein product is CASRGQGVYEQYF.

The chain links TRBV5-1 to TRBJ2-7; the match to TRBD2 covers 8 bases. Germline V lookup: CDR1 SGHRS, CDR2 YFSETQ. The V and J ends lost 6 bases and 3 bases, in that order; junction bases with no gene match: 8. The CDR3 is 14 amino acids. The CDR3 nucleotides are TGCGCCAGCACCCTGACTAGCGATAACTACGAGCAGTACTTC. Its protein product is CASTLTSDNYEQYF.

The V call is TRBV10-1, the J call TRBJ1-5; 8 positions agree with TRBD1. This CDR3 has 13 amino acids. With 9 bases clipped from V and 7 bases from J, the junction kept 8 bases outside the gene matches. Germline V lookup: CDR1 WNHNN, CDR2 SYGVQD (reference sequence). The DNA of the CDR3 is TGCGCCAGGGCTGACAGGGGACAACAGCCCCAGCATTTT. It encodes CARADRGQQPQHF.

This clone was seen a handful of times. The chain is built from TRBV9 and TRBJ1-2, with D possibly matching TRBD1 (5 bases). Germline V gene data show CDR1 as SGDLS and CDR2 as YYNGEE. Trimming took 0 bases from V and 4 from J, leaving 13 bases between them. CDR3 length: 15 amino acids. The CDR3 protein is CASSVGAGNLYGYTF. The DNA of the CDR3 is TGTGCCAGCAGCGTAGGTGCAGGGAACCTCTATGGCTACACCTTC.

This chain links TRBV19 with TRBJ2-3; TRBD1 might be the D (5 bases). CDR1 is LNHDA, CDR2 SQIVND, per germline (reference sequence). This CDR3 contains 13 residues. Trimming pared 3 bases from V and 10 bases from J, leaving 14 bases between. The CDR3 DNA reads TGTGCCAGTAGTATCGAACAGCAGGGCGCGCAGTATTTT. Amino acid sequence: CASSIEQQGAQYF.

This clone is a singleton in its sample. The rearrangement links TRBV5-6 to TRBJ2-2; D is ambiguous. Trimming pared 2 bases from V and 2 bases from J, leaving 4 bases between. Germline V gene data show CDR1 as SGHDT and CDR2 as YYEEEE. CDR3 size: 13 residues. The CDR3 is CASSLTNTGELFF. The CDR3 DNA reads TGTGCCAGCAGCTTAACAAACACCGGGGAGCTGTTTTTT.

The chain couples TRBV5-1 to TRBJ2-1; D remains unclear. This CDR3 is 13 amino acids long. From germline, CDR1 is SGHRS and CDR2 YFSETQ. V was pared by 6 bases and J by 5 bases, with 12 bases between. Here the CDR3 DNA reads TGCGCCAGCAACACCCGAGGAGACAATGAGCAGTTCTTC. Translating it yields CASNTRGDNEQFF.

The gene calls are TRBV24-1 and TRBJ2-2; TRBD2 is a possible D gene (6 bases). V was clipped by 6 bases and J by 3 bases, with 13 bases between them. Germline CDR1 and CDR2: KGHDR and SFDVKD. The CDR3 is 15 residues long. The CDR3 sequence is CATSFGSPDTGELFF. The DNA for the CDR3 is TGTGCCACCAGTTTCGGGAGCCCCGACACCGGGGAGCTGTTTTTT.

The chain combines TRBV7-2 with TRBJ2-1, with D perhaps TRBD2 (6 bases). This CDR3 spans 15 amino acids. Germline assignment: CDR1 SGHTA and CDR2 FQGNSA. Trimming removed 1 base at V and 16 bases at J, with 23 bases between. This CDR3 is CASSLGQGLAFSAFF. DNA for the CDR3: TGTGCCAGCAGCTTAGGCCAGGGACTCGCCTTTTCTGCATTCTTC.

This clone was recorded at least ten times. The chain employs TRBV19 and TRBJ2-7, with 11 bases that match TRBD1. CDR1 and CDR2 from the germline V gene are LNHDA and SQIVND (reference sequence). The CDR3 is 14 residues long. V shed 8 bases and J 7 bases; nucleotides not matched to a gene: 10. The CDR3 DNA sequence: TGTGCCAGTGGAACGGGACAGGGGGTCGAAGAGCAGTACTTC. It specifies CASGTGQGVEEQYF.

The sample holds one count of this clone. The chain links TRBV3-1 (or the pseudogene TRBV3-2) to TRBJ2-7; 9 positions match TRBD1. The trim removed 4 bases at V and 3 bases at J, leaving 4 bases unmatched. This CDR3 has 14 amino acids. Germline values: CDR1 LGHDT, CDR2 YNNKEL (reference sequence). The chain's CDR3 is CASSPTGGFYEQYF. DNA for the CDR3: TGTGCCAGCAGCCCGACAGGGGGATTCTACGAGCAGTACTTC.

The chain couples TRBV6-5 to TRBJ1-1, with TRBD1 identical over 8 bases. This CDR3 is built from 14 residues. Germline V lookup: CDR1 MNHEY, CDR2 SVGAGI. V lost 6 bases and J lost 0; bases outside the gene matches: 3. CDR3 protein: CASSRQGMNTEAFF. The DNA for the CDR3 is TGTGCCAGCAGCAGACAGGGGATGAACACTGAAGCTTTCTTT.

This rearrangement joins TRBV4-3 to TRBJ2-5, with 9 bases matching TRBD1. J gave up 5 bases and V 2 bases, and 6 bases lay outside the gene matches. Germline V gene data show CDR1 as LGHNA and CDR2 as YSLEER. The CDR3 totals 15 residues. CDR3 protein: CASSQNPGTGETQYF. The CDR3 nucleotides read TGCGCCAGCAGCCAAAACCCGGGGACAGGGGAGACCCAGTACTTC.

This sequence joins TRBV11-3 and TRBJ1-2, with 11 nucleotides matching TRBD1. Germline-derived CDR1 and CDR2 are SGHNT and YENEEA. The CDR3 is 13 amino acids. The ends lost 7 bases at V and 7 bases at J; junction bases unmatched: 5. CDR3 in DNA: TGTGCCAGCACCGGACAGGGGGCGAGTGGCTACACCTTC. Protein sequence: CASTGQGASGYTF.

Only one count was recorded for this clone. The V and J genes are TRBV6-5 and TRBJ1-2; D not resolved. Trimming removed 0 bases at V and 0 bases at J, with 11 bases between. CDR1 and CDR2 from the germline V gene are MNHEY and SVGAGI. This CDR3 comprises 16 residues. The CDR3 loop reads CASSYSSLFPNYGYTF. In nucleotides, the CDR3 is TGTGCCAGCAGTTACTCGAGTCTCTTCCCTAACTATGGCTACACCTTC.

The CDR3 nucleotides are TGTGCCAGTAGTATGACCCCAGCGCAGAGAGAGACCCAGTACTTC. This codes for CASSMTPAQRETQYF. The V call is TRBV19, the J call TRBJ2-5, with D hard to call. The CDR3 has 15 amino acids. CDR1 and CDR2 (germline): LNHDA, SQIVND (reference sequence). Trimming cost V 3 bases and J 4 bases, with 15 bases left between them. Based on the CDR3 plus reference TRBV19 and TRBJ2-5, the full variable domain is DGGITQSPKYLFRKEGQNVTLSCEQNLNHDAMYWYRQDPGQGLRLIYYSQIVNDFQKGDIAEGYSVSREKKESFPLTVTSAQKNPTAFYLCASSMTPAQRETQYFGPGTRLLVL.

The gene calls are TRBV18 and TRBJ2-1; 9 positions match TRBD1. The CDR3 runs to 15 residues. Germline-derived CDR1 and CDR2 are KGHSH and LQKENI. The J segment lost 6 bases and the V segment lost 2 bases, leaving 5 bases of the junction unmatched. CDR3 region: CASSPGSTGGNEQFF. DNA of the CDR3: TGTGCCAGCTCACCAGGGTCGACAGGGGGCAATGAGCAGTTCTTC.

V is TRBV6-5 and J is TRBJ1-2; D possibly corresponds to TRBD1 (6 bases). The CDR3 extends over 15 amino acids. Germline loops: CDR1 MNHEY, CDR2 SVGAGI. Trimming cost V 8 bases and J 1 base, with 17 bases left between them. The CDR3 loop reads CASGLRGGSNYGYTF. The CDR3 DNA follows: TGTGCCAGCGGGTTAAGAGGGGGTAGTAACTATGGCTACACCTTC.

Regarding this clone: Other DNA sequences from this sample encode an identical CDR3 as well. The CDR3 DNA reads TGTGCCAGCAGTTTCCAAGGCTACACCTTC. This gives the protein CASSFQGYTF. This chain links TRBV12-3 or TRBV12-4 with TRBJ1-2, with D unclear. V lost 3 bases to trimming and J lost 8 bases, with 4 bases between them. The CDR3 is 10 amino acids.

The V call is TRBV30, the J call TRBJ1-6; no clear D. Germline lookup yields CDR1 GTSNPN and CDR2 SVGIG (reference sequence). V was trimmed by 2 bases and J by 7 bases, leaving 15 bases between them. The CDR3 is 15 amino acids. CDR3: CAWSIGGNNNSPLHF. CDR3 DNA sequence: TGTGCCTGGAGTATAGGCGGGAATAACAATTCACCCCTCCACTTT.

This chain uses TRBV18 with TRBJ1-6; no clear D. V was clipped by 3 bases and J by 7 bases, with 13 bases between them. Per germline, CDR1 KGHSH and CDR2 LQKENI. The CDR3 has 15 residues. The CDR3 region is CASSPGPGINSPLHF. As DNA, the CDR3 is TGTGCCAGCTCACCGGGTCCGGGGATCAATTCACCCCTCCACTTT.

The chain carries TRBV28 and TRBJ1-2; TRBD1 matches 7 bases. V gave up 10 bases and J gave up 0 bases; unmatched junction bases: 5. The CDR3 has 13 residues. Germline V gene sequence: CDR1 MDHEN, CDR2 SYDVKM. The chain's CDR3 is CAINRGSNYGYTF. In DNA, the CDR3 is TGTGCCATTAACAGGGGCTCTAACTATGGCTACACCTTC.

As DNA, the CDR3 is TGTGCCAGCAGGGTAACAGGGTACACTGAAGCTTTCTTT. Its translation: CASRVTGYTEAFF. The chain combines TRBV27 with TRBJ1-1, with D perhaps matching TRBD1 (6 bases). Looked up from germline, CDR1 is MNHEY and CDR2 is SMNVEV (reference sequence). The CDR3 is 13 residues long. Trimming removed 6 bases from V and 3 bases from J, with 11 bases in between.

A single count supports this clone. The V call is TRBV3-1 (or the pseudogene TRBV3-2), the J call TRBJ2-7, with 8 bases lining up with TRBD2. This CDR3 has 18 amino acids. J was trimmed by 1 base and V by 4 bases; bases with no gene match: 15. Germline V lookup: CDR1 LGHDT, CDR2 YNNKEL (reference sequence). The CDR3 coding sequence is TGTGCCAGCAGCCCTCCCCTCAAGGCGGGAGGTGGGTCCTACGAGCAGTACTTC. It is translated as CASSPPLKAGGGSYEQYF.

This rearrangement joins TRBV5-4 to TRBJ2-7; 13 bases are shared with TRBD2. The CDR3 has 17 residues. Germline values: CDR1 SGHNT, CDR2 YYREEE (reference sequence). With V trimmed by 4 bases and J by 4 bases, 11 bases remained unmatched. This CDR3 is CASSLGLAGESRYEQYF. CDR3 bases: TGTGCCAGCAGCCTAGGACTAGCGGGAGAGTCGAGATACGAGCAGTACTTC.